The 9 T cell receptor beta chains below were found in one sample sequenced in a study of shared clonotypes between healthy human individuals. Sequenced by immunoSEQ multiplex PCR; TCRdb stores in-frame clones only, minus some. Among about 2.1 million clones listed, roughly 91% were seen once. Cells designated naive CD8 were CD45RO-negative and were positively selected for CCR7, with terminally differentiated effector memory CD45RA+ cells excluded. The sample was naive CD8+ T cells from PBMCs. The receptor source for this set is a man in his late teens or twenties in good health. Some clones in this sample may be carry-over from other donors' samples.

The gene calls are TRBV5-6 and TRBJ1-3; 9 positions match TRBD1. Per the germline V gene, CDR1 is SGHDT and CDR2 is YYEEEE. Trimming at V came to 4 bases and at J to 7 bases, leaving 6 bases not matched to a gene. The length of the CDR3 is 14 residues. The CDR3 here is CASSDTGGGNTIYF. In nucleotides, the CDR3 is TGTGCCAGCAGCGACACAGGGGGCGGTAACACCATATATTTT.

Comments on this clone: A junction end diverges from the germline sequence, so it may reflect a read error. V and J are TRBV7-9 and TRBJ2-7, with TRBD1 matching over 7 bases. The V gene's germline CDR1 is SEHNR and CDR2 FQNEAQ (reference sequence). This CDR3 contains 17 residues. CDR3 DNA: TGTGCCAGCAGCTTAGATACAGGGGATTGGGGGCTCTACGAGCAGTGCTTC. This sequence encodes CASSLDTGDWGLYEQCF.

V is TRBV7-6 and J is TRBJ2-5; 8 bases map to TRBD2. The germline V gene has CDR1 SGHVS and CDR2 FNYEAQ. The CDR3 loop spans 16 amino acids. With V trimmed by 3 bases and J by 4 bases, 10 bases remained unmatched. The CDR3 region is CASSFSAAGTRETQYF. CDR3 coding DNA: TGTGCCAGCAGCTTTTCTGCGGCCGGGACTAGAGAGACCCAGTACTTC.

CDR3: CASSLAGAGPTDTQYF. For the CDR3, the DNA is TGTGCCAGCAGCTTAGCGGGAGCGGGACCCACAGATACGCAGTATTTT. The J gene is TRBJ2-3, the V gene TRBV7-8, with 7 positions matching TRBD2. The CDR3 runs to 16 residues. Trimming at V came to 0 bases and at J to 2 bases, leaving 5 bases not matched to a gene. Germline loops: CDR1 SGHVS, CDR2 FQNEAQ.

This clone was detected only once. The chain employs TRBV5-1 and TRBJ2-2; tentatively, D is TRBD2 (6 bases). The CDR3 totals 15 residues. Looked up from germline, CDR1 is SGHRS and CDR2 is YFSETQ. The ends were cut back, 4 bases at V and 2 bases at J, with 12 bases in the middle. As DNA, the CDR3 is TGCGCCAGCAGCGTAGCCGGGACTAACACCGGGGAGCTGTTTTTT. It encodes CASSVAGTNTGELFF.

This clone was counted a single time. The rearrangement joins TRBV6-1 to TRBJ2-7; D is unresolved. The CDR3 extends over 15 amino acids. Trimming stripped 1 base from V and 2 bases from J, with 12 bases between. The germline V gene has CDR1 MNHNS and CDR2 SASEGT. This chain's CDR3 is CASSEGIASPYEQYF. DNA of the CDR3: TGTGCCAGCAGTGAAGGGATCGCTAGTCCCTACGAGCAGTACTTC.

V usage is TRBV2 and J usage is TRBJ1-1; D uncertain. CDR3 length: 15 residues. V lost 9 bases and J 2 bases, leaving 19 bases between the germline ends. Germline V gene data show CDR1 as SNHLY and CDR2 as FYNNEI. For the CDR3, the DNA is TGTGCCAGACAAGGGCCCCGTCATTTCAACACTGAAGCTTTCTTT. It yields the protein CARQGPRHFNTEAFF.

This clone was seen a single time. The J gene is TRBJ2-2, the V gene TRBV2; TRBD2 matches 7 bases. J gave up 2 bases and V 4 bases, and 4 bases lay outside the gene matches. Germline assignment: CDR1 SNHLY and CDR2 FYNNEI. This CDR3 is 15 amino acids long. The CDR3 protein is CASSVGRSNTGELFF. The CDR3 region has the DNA TGTGCCAGCAGTGTCGGGAGGAGCAACACCGGGGAGCTGTTTTTT. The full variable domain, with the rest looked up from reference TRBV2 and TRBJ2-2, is EPEVTQTPSHQVTQMGQEVILRCVPISNHLYFYWYRQILGQKVEFLVSFYNNEISEKSEIFDDQFSVERPDGSNFTLKIRSTKLEDSAMYFCASSVGRSNTGELFFGEGSRLTVL.

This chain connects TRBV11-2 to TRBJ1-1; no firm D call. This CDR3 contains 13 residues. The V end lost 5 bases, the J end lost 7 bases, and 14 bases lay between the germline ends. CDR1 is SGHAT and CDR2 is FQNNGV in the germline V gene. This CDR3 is CASSPSVRIEAFF. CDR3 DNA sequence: TGTGCCAGCAGCCCCTCGGTGCGGATTGAAGCTTTCTTT. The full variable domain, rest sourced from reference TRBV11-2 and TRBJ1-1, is EAGVAQSPRYKIIEKRQSVAFWCNPISGHATLYWYQQILGQGPKLLIQFQNNGVVDDSQLPKDRFSAERLKGVDSTLKIQPAKLEDSAVYLCASSPSVRIEAFFGQGTRLTVV.